This T cell receptor (beta chain) is drawn from a study of OX40 agonist ivuxolimab in advanced cancers. Regarding the complete study: Ivuxolimab was an agonistic, fully human IgG2 monoclonal antibody directed against OX40 (CD134), a costimulatory receptor. A male proportion of 82.7% and a mean age of approximately 55 years, ranging from about 20 to 80, were recorded for the dose-escalation cohort. Peripheral TCRbeta sequencing was intended to test whether TCR sequence diversity was altered and clonal T-cell expansion was caused by ivuxolimab. Intravenous ivuxolimab was administered to patients every 2 weeks at six dose levels: 0.01, 0.1, 0.3, 1.5, 3 and 10 mg/kg. Patients were allowed to have had prior anti-PD-1, anti-PD-L1 or anti-CTLA-4 therapy, and around 43% of the dose-escalation patients had been treated with checkpoint inhibitors. The paper describes the monotherapy dose-escalation part (N = 52 patients) of the phase I trial of ivuxolimab. Partial responses occurred in three dose-escalation patients, of whom one had hepatocellular carcinoma and two had cutaneous melanoma. Of the approximately 50 dose-escalation patients, hepatocellular carcinoma was present in about 19, melanoma in approximately 15, renal cell carcinoma in 9 and head and neck cancer in 9.

Details on this clone: Its antigen is still unknown. Per-nucleotide qualities are absent, and no much larger clonotype sits a single base away.

Genomic DNA was extracted from sorted cells for sequencing of the TCRbeta CDR3 region. TCRbeta CDR3 regions were sequenced using the immunoSEQ Assay. TCRdb's version of the immuneACCESS table is confined to in-frame rearrangements and falls short of the full clone set. An unresolved V gene accounts for under half of the shortfall where checked; the remainder is of unknown origin. Recorded for this sample are approximately 50,000 clones; about four fifths of them occurred a single time. Less than 2.5% of the sample goes to the ten largest clones. Results and caveats for the whole study, not just this receptor: The antigen specificity of the peripheral T cells that underwent clonal expansion was not determined. In the 0.1-3.0 mg/kg groups, partial responders had among the lowest normalized peripheral clonal expansion, particularly in CD8+ T cells. On average, CD8+ T cells showed more expanded clones than CD4+ T cells after ivuxolimab. Low levels of normalized T-cell clonal expansion were also shown by some nonresponding patients. At doses of 0.1 to 3.0 mg/kg, clonal expansion of both CD4+ and CD8+ T cells in blood was seen between baseline and week 6.

The cysteine opens and the phenylalanine closes a CDR3 of 14 amino acids. Only the CDR3 region is kept as DNA, spanning 42 bases read in frame from base 1. CDR1 and CDR2, per the germline V gene, are SGHTA and FQGNSA. V lost 3 bases and J lost 4 bases, and the count of bases not matched to a germline gene is 4. The trial excluded patients who had a history of autoimmune disease or were on systemic immunosuppression. In every dose cohort, peripheral blood was drawn for TCR sequencing at baseline, cycle 4 day 1, and cycle 7 day 1. Samples were obtained from an open-label, multicenter, first-in-human phase I dose-escalation trial of ivuxolimab. The trial enrolled adults with locally advanced or metastatic head and neck squamous cell, hepatocellular, melanoma or renal cell carcinoma. Before TCR sequencing, CD4+ and CD8+ T cells were separately sorted from peripheral blood.

This receptor was obtained from an adult with an advanced solid tumor such as melanoma, head and neck, liver or kidney cancer. This specimen consisted of CD4+ or CD8+ T cells sorted from blood, obtained in a trial of the OX40 agonist ivuxolimab. The rearranged segments are TRBV7-2 and TRBJ2-7; a stretch of 9 junction bases matches TRBD1. The CDR3 reads as follows: CASSFGTGKYEQYF. At the DNA level, the sequence is TGTGCCAGCAGCTTTGGGACAGGGAAATACGAGCAGTACTTC.